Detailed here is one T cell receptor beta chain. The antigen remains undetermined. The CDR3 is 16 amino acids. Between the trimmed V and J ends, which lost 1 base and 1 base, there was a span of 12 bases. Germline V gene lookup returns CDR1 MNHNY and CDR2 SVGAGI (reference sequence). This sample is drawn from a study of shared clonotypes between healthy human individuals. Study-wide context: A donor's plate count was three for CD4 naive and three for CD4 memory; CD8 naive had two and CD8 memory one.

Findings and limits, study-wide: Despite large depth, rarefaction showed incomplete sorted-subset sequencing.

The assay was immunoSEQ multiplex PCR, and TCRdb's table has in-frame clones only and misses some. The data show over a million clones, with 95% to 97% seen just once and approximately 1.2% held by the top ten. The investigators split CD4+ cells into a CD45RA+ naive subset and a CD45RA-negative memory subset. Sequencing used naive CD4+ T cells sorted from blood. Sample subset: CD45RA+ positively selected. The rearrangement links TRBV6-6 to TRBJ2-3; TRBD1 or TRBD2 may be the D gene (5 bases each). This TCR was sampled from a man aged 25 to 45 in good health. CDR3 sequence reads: CASSYLLRDGTDTQYF. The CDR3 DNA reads TGTGCCAGCAGTTACTTACTTCGGGACGGCACAGATACGCAGTATTTT.